The rows below give T cell receptor beta chains drawn from one sample of a study of T-cell memory formation after mild COVID-19. TCRdb used MiXCR to reprocess the 5' RACE reads, holding one entry per CDR3 protein. The top ten hold under 15% of the sample, which has 500,000 to 550,000 distinct CDR3 sequences, over 20% seen once. What was sequenced was PBMCs or a T cell subset sorted from them (not recorded which). The receptor source for this set is an adult woman who had mild COVID-19 (a few samples of this study predate the infection). Cell type and time point are not known. CDR3s include the opening cysteine and the closing phenylalanine or tryptophan. D genes are given only for firm matches. Clone sizes are given selectively: once, few, many, or a class where the clone is expanded.

.	.	TRBJ1-1	TRBV29-1	TGCAGCGTTGAATACGATTGGGACATTTACACTGAAGCTTTCTTT	CSVEYDWDIYTEAFF
.	.	TRBJ2-1	TRBV2	TGTGCCAGCAATGCAGGGGACAATGAGCAGTTCTTC	CASNAGDNEQFF
.	.	TRBJ1-2	TRBV9	TGTGCCAGCAGCGTCCGGGAGGGGTCTAGCTATGGCTACACCTTC	CASSVREGSSYGYTF
.	.	TRBJ2-3	TRBV10-3	TGTGCCATCAGTGGTACAGGAATGGGGGTAGATACGCAGTATTTT	CAISGTGMGVDTQYF
TRBD1	.	TRBJ2-5	TRBV5-6	TGTGCCAGCAGCACCGGGACAGGGGGCTTAGAGACCCAGTACTTC	CASSTGTGGLETQYF
.	.	TRBJ1-1	TRBV5-1	TGCGCCAGCACGGCACTACAGGGTATGAACACTGAAGCTTTCTTT	CASTALQGMNTEAFF
.	.	TRBJ2-5	TRBV25-1	TGTGCCAGCAGTGTGACTGGGTCGGGGGAGACCCAGTACTTC	CASSVTGSGETQYF
TRBD1	.	TRBJ2-1	TRBV6-4	TGTGCCAGCAGTGCGTTGGGACAGGGGGCCTACAATGAGCAGTTCTTC	CASSALGQGAYNEQFF
TRBD1	.	TRBJ2-3	TRBV6-5	TGTGCCAGCAGCTTCGGGGACAGGTACACAGATACGCAGTATTTT	CASSFGDRYTDTQYF
.	.	TRBJ2-1	TRBV24-1	TGTGCCACCAGTGACGCCCTGCGGGCAGAATACAATGAGCAGTTCTTC	CATSDALRAEYNEQFF
.	many	TRBJ2-1	TRBV5-1	TGCGCCAGCAGCTTGTTGGGGGGTCAGGGTCGGATATACTCCTACAATGAGCAGTTCTTC	CASSLLGGQGRIYSYNEQFF
.	few	TRBJ2-3	TRBV7-8	TGTGCCAGCAGCTCTGACCTACTCTTGCAAGATACGCAGTATTTT	CASSSDLLLQDTQYF
.	few	TRBJ1-5	TRBV18	TGTGCCAGCTCACCACCGCGCCCGTCAGGGAACAATCAGCCCCAGCATTTT	CASSPPRPSGNNQPQHF
.	.	TRBJ1-3	TRBV29-1	TGCAGCACCTCGGATGGAAACACCATATATTTT	CSTSDGNTIYF
.	.	TRBJ1-2	TRBV4-1	TGCGCCAGCAGCAGTCCGGGCCAATCGTTAGCTAACTATGGCTACACCTTC	CASSSPGQSLANYGYTF
.	many	TRBJ1-5	TRBV12-5	TGTGCTAGTGGTACAGGGTTTGGGCAGCCCCAGCATTTT	CASGTGFGQPQHF
.	few	TRBJ2-7	TRBV10-3	TGTGCCACGACCGGGGGCTACGAGCAGTACTTC	CATTGGYEQYF
.	.	TRBJ2-2	TRBV18	TGTGCCAGCTCACCAAGACGGACCCTGGGCACCGGGGAGCTGTTTTTT	CASSPRRTLGTGELFF
.	.	TRBJ2-3	TRBV12-3/TRBV12-4	TGTGCCAGCAGTCCCCAGGGTCGAAGCACAGATACGCAGTATTTT	CASSPQGRSTDTQYF
.	many	TRBJ1-6	TRBV30	TGTGCCTGGAACATGGGGACTAATAATTCACCCCTCCACTTT	CAWNMGTNNSPLHF
.	.	TRBJ2-5	TRBV7-6	TGTGCCAGCAGCTTAGTGCGACGGGGAGAAGGGGAGACCCAGTACTTC	CASSLVRRGEGETQYF
.	few	TRBJ2-2	TRBV14	TGTGCCAGCAGCCAGAGTAACACCGGGGAGCTGTTTTTT	CASSQSNTGELFF